This T cell receptor beta chain was sequenced during a study of T cells in Graves' hyperthyroidism and ophthalmopathy (dated by TCRdb to between 2018 and 2021). Study-wide context: To identify distinguishing TCR V-J signatures, a discovery cohort of 95 to 100 patients was used, comprising under 45 with Graves' ophthalmopathy and roughly 60 with stable Graves' hyperthyroidism. Thyroid tissue and blood T-cell repertoires from roughly 6 Graves' hyperthyroidism patients were also compared in the study. According to the paper, TCR Vbeta CDR3 sequencing was carried out on approximately 140 peripheral blood samples, which came from approximately 41 ophthalmopathy, 75 or so hyperthyroidism and approximately 17 progressor patients. Whether ophthalmopathy could be predicted prospectively was tested in an independent validation cohort made up of 18 to 20 hyperthyroidism patients plus 17 patients who later progressed to ophthalmopathy. The roughly 100 discovery patients were randomly divided into training and test sets at a 7:3 ratio. After blood sampling, hyperthyroidism patients were treated with methimazole at a starting dose of 30 mg daily, and ophthalmopathy patients were treated with high-dose intravenous methylprednisolone. General findings and caveats noted by the study authors: No statistical method was used to set the sample size in advance, and investigators knew the group allocation. In validation, the model predicted progression to ophthalmopathy a median of about 6.8 months before onset, with roughly 68% sensitivity and about 72% specificity. In cross-validation, a model built on a 13 V-J signature told ophthalmopathy apart from stable hyperthyroidism with 87.88% sensitivity and around 83% specificity, and in testing the same model reached 80%/75%. Most expanded thyroid clonotypes (frequency above 0.001) were also detected in blood, suggesting blood repertoires may reflect thyroid immune responses.

Turning to this clonotype: The specificity of this receptor is unknown. No quality values exist for individual bases; no much larger clone is one base distant.

TCR beta CDR3 regions were amplified from RNA transcripts. The TCR CDR3 was subjected to a first round of RT-PCR using the HTBI primer set and the Qiagen OneStep RT-PCR kit. Libraries were constructed in a second round of multiplex PCR, after which size selection and purification were performed. Paired-end sequencing of the libraries was performed with 100 bp reads on an Illumina HiSeq2000. Concerning the study's data processing: SOAPnuke was used to process the raw data, with reads discarded if the reads contained adapters or uncalled bases, had a mean Phred below 15, or lacked an exact constant-primer or identifier match. COPE v1.2.5 was used to merge high-quality paired reads, and clonotypes were defined as unique nucleotide sequences. Clonotypes were aligned to IMGT TRBV, TRBD and TRBJ reference segments using MiTCR v1.1. Only V-J combinations with frequency above 0.0001, covering 99.2% of repertoires, were analysed. A TCS score was defined as the ratio between F50 (clonal expansion) and ExV (chaos), using BLOSUM62-based TCRdist between CDR3 peptides within each V-J. Welch's t-statistics and random forest reduced 500 to 650 V-J features to 10 to 15, which were used in a naive Bayes classifier (R e1071). TCRdb itself trimmed the public reads at Q25 with fastp, ran MiXCR and retained productive beta chains. Records with the same CDR3 protein are collapsed into one entry carrying the most frequent genes and DNA. These V and J calls are TCRdb output, not the study's own analysis. In this sample the table shows 560,000 or so distinct CDR3 sequences, under 60% of which occur a single time. The ten largest account for approximately 8.2% of the sample.

V is shortened by 0 bases, J by 1 base, and the region joining them spans 9 bases. As encoded in the germline V gene (reference sequence), CDR1 is DFQATT while CDR2 is SNEGSKA. The CDR3 runs 14 residues from the cysteine to the phenylalanine. The kept DNA is CDR3 alone, 42 bases in frame from the first base. A patient counted as having stable Graves' hyperthyroidism if no progression to ophthalmopathy occurred over 18 months of follow-up. The hyperthyroidism patients were between 18 and 65 years old and newly diagnosed, with a disease duration of less than 2 months. The study excluded patients with uncontrolled infections, other autoimmune diseases, pregnancy or lactation. Diagnoses were established on the basis of clinical symptoms, serum thyroxine and TRAb, thyroid ultrasound, and orbital computed tomography. Total RNA was extracted with Trizol reagent, and quality was checked on an Agilent 2100 Bioanalyzer.

Sample: peripheral blood or thyroid tissue (not recorded which). The sequence derives from a woman aged 18-35 years with Graves' hyperthyroidism. Donor details come from another sample of the same person, matched by shared clones. The chain is encoded by TRBV20-1 joined to TRBJ1-1, and the D gene may be TRBD1, 6 bases matching. The DNA sequence is as follows: TGCAGTGCTAGAGAACAGGGCTGGAACACTGAAGCTTTCTTT. Protein translation: CSAREQGWNTEAFF.